This TCR beta chain was retrieved from a study of cytomegalovirus exposure and HLA in healthy donors. Study-wide results and caveats: Presence/absence analyses assumed roughly uniform sequencing depth across donors, which may not hold. Being indistinguishable, some V segments were excluded, TRBV6-2 and TRBV6-3 among them. Most TCR sequences were seen very rarely across donors, but some public TCRs occurred in many.

Remarks on this clone: Antigen specificity is unknown.

V trimming: 5 bases; J trimming: 8 bases; junction bases outside the gene matches: 10. The CDR3 extends over 14 amino acids. CDR1 and CDR2 from the germline V gene are SEHNR and FQNEAQ (reference sequence). Both 60 Vbeta primers and 13 Jbeta primers went into the PCR. Measured with immunoSEQ multiplex PCR; TCRdb has only the in-frame clones, and not every one. The sample lists under 200,000 clones, roughly 80% occurring once. This TCR was recovered from a woman aged 40 to 50 in good health and CMV-seropositive. Material: PBMCs. The chain has TRBV7-9 and TRBJ1-1; 8 bases fit TRBD1. CDR3 protein: CASSRDGTGGEAFF. For the CDR3, the DNA is TGTGCCAGCAGCCGAGATGGGACAGGAGGCGAAGCTTTCTTT.